This TCR beta chain was retrieved from a study of regulatory T cells in long-lasting Graves disease. This clonotype was counted ten times or more. No antigen is known for it. Between the trimmed V and J ends, which lost 4 bases and 6 bases, there was a span of 12 bases. CDR1 and CDR2 from the germline V gene are KGHSH and LQKENI. The CDR3 runs to 13 residues. Time point meaning: newly diagnosed GD, antithyroid drugs for less than 3 months. The authors made the TCR library using RNA they extracted from PBMCs. Study results and limitations: Newly diagnosed Graves' patients had higher TCR diversity than persistent ones.

Building of the TCR beta libraries involved iRepertoire HTBI primers and Arm-PCR of CDR3 regions. A single record per CDR3 protein comes from TCRdb applying MiXCR to the multiplex PCR reads. The table has around 250,000 distinct CDR3 sequences, about 17% seen once. Specimen: peripheral blood mononuclear cells (PBMCs), collected at new diagnosis, from a patient treated with antithyroid drugs. The TCR comes from a female donor with Graves disease. The rearrangement links TRBV18 to TRBJ1-1; TRBD1 might be the D (6 bases). The CDR3 DNA follows: TGTGCCAGCTCACTCGGGGGCTTGGCTGAAGCTTTCTTT. Amino acids: CASSLGGLAEAFF.